The source of this T cell receptor beta chain is a study of human T cells and chemical hapten exposure. Findings of the study overall: Every donor had alopecia, and their immune response may therefore differ from healthy people's.

Time point reported: pre-sensitization, week 0. Specified treatment: therapeutic diphenylcyclopropenone sensitization with weekly scalp DPC. This clonotype was seen a handful of times. The antigen remains undetermined. TCRdb passed the RACE reads through MiXCR, listing each CDR3 protein once. This table holds under 90,000 distinct CDR3 sequences, around 9.5% found once. There are 17 residues in the CDR3. Trimming pared 1 base from V and 0 bases from J, leaving 13 bases between. Germline CDR1 SEHNR, CDR2 FQNEAQ (reference sequence). The genes are TRBV7-9 and TRBJ2-1; D is uncertain. The input for sequencing was whole blood, taken in connection with sensitization to the hapten diphenylcyclopropenone (DPC). This sequence was found in a woman between 40 and 55 years old with alopecia areata. Some clones in this sample may be carry-over from other donors' samples. The CDR3 spells CASSLEPRFSSYNEQFF. The CDR3 nucleotides are TGTGCCAGCAGCTTAGAGCCGCGGTTTAGCTCCTACAATGAGCAGTTCTTC.